This is a list of T cell receptor beta chains from one sample in a study of blood T cell repertoires in COVID-19. The repertoire was sequenced with immunoSEQ multiplex PCR; TCRdb's copy has only in-frame clones and lacks some. The sample has 150,000 to 200,000 clones, more than 80% seen once. Source material: peripheral blood. The receptor set was obtained from a man aged 60 to 69 with acute or convalescent COVID-19. The CDR3 runs from the conserved cysteine through the conserved F or W. Each record gives: J gene, clone size, D gene, V gene, CDR3 DNA, CDR3 protein. The D gene is left open where the match is weak. Not every row has a clone size; where given, it reads once, few, many or a size class.

j_gene: TRBJ2-1
abundance: once
d_gene: .
v_gene: TRBV5-1
CDR3nt: TGCGCCAGCAGCTCGAACTCTAATGAGCAGTTCTTC
CDR3aa: CASSSNSNEQFF

j_gene: TRBJ1-1
abundance: .
d_gene: .
v_gene: TRBV6-5
CDR3nt: TGTGCCAGCAGTCGAACGGGGGGGCAGAGCACTGAAGCTTTCTTT
CDR3aa: CASSRTGGQSTEAFF

j_gene: TRBJ1-2
abundance: .
d_gene: .
v_gene: TRBV6-2/TRBV6-3
CDR3nt: TGTGCCAGCAGTTACACCTCCGGCAGGGTGGATCTTCTTGGCTACACCTTC
CDR3aa: CASSYTSGRVDLLGYTF

j_gene: TRBJ1-2
abundance: .
d_gene: .
v_gene: TRBV5-1
CDR3nt: TGCGCCAGCACCCCCCAACCGGGCGGGAGCACCTTCTACACCTTC
CDR3aa: CASTPQPGGSTFYTF

j_gene: TRBJ2-3
abundance: .
d_gene: .
v_gene: TRBV2
CDR3nt: TGTGCCAGCAGTGTGGGGGGAATAGCTTCGTATTTT
CDR3aa: CASSVGGIASYF

j_gene: TRBJ1-2
abundance: .
d_gene: .
v_gene: TRBV24-1
CDR3nt: TGTGCCACCAGTGACCCACTCAACTATGGCTACACCTTC
CDR3aa: CATSDPLNYGYTF

j_gene: TRBJ2-3
abundance: .
d_gene: TRBD1
v_gene: TRBV24-1
CDR3nt: TGTGCCACCAGTGATTTCTCGGGACAGGGTGTCAGGGATACGCAGTATTTT
CDR3aa: CATSDFSGQGVRDTQYF

j_gene: TRBJ2-7
abundance: .
d_gene: .
v_gene: TRBV2
CDR3nt: TGTGCCAGCAGTGAAGGGGGCGGGGGCCGCGGGGAGCAGTACTTC
CDR3aa: CASSEGGGGRGEQYF

j_gene: TRBJ1-4
abundance: .
d_gene: TRBD1
v_gene: TRBV30
CDR3nt: TGTGCCTGGAGATACAGGGGGCCGGGTGAAAAACTGTTTTTT
CDR3aa: CAWRYRGPGEKLFF

j_gene: TRBJ2-1
abundance: .
d_gene: TRBD1
v_gene: TRBV7-2
CDR3nt: TGTGCCAGCAGCTTTGAGGGGGCACACTACAATGAGCAGTTCTTC
CDR3aa: CASSFEGAHYNEQFF

j_gene: TRBJ1-1
abundance: few
d_gene: TRBD1
v_gene: TRBV5-1
CDR3nt: TGCGCCAGCAGTTATGACAGGGCCTACACTGAAGCTTTCTTT
CDR3aa: CASSYDRAYTEAFF

j_gene: TRBJ2-2
abundance: once
d_gene: TRBD1
v_gene: TRBV10-3
CDR3nt: TGTGCCACCTCGGGACAGTCCTACGGGGAGCTGTTTTTT
CDR3aa: CATSGQSYGELFF

j_gene: TRBJ1-3
abundance: .
d_gene: .
v_gene: TRBV3-1/TRBV3-2
CDR3nt: TGTGCCAGCAGCCAAGTTTCAGGTTCTGGAAACACCATATATTTT
CDR3aa: CASSQVSGSGNTIYF

j_gene: TRBJ1-2
abundance: .
d_gene: .
v_gene: TRBV6-5
CDR3nt: TGTGCCAGCGGGGGCAAGTTCTATGGCTACACCTTC
CDR3aa: CASGGKFYGYTF

j_gene: TRBJ1-1
abundance: .
d_gene: TRBD1
v_gene: TRBV5-1
CDR3nt: TGCGCCAGCAGCCCTACCTTCTTGGTCACAGGGGCAAAAACTGAAGCTTTCTTT
CDR3aa: CASSPTFLVTGAKTEAFF

j_gene: TRBJ1-2
abundance: .
d_gene: .
v_gene: TRBV9
CDR3nt: TGTGCCAGCAGCGTAGATCACTACCGAGGCTACACCTTC
CDR3aa: CASSVDHYRGYTF

j_gene: TRBJ1-2
abundance: .
d_gene: .
v_gene: TRBV6-5
CDR3nt: TGTGCCAGCAGATTCACTGGTGGCTACACCTTC
CDR3aa: CASRFTGGYTF

j_gene: TRBJ1-1
abundance: .
d_gene: .
v_gene: TRBV30
CDR3nt: TGTGCCTGGAGTTTTGACAGGCCTAACACTGAAGCTTTCTTT
CDR3aa: CAWSFDRPNTEAFF

j_gene: TRBJ1-1
abundance: .
d_gene: .
v_gene: TRBV6-5
CDR3nt: TGTGCCAGCAGTTACCTTTATCAGACAGTTAACACTGAAGCTTTCTTT
CDR3aa: CASSYLYQTVNTEAFF

j_gene: TRBJ2-7
abundance: few
d_gene: TRBD1
v_gene: TRBV19
CDR3nt: TGTGCCAGTACAGGGACAGGGGCCTACGAGCAGTACTTC
CDR3aa: CASTGTGAYEQYF

j_gene: TRBJ2-1
abundance: .
d_gene: TRBD1
v_gene: TRBV7-3
CDR3nt: TGTGCCAGCAGCCGGACCCCCGGGACAGGGGATGACAATGAGCAGTTCTTC
CDR3aa: CASSRTPGTGDDNEQFF